The 24 T cell receptor beta chains given below trace back to one sample, sequenced in a study of OX40 agonist ivuxolimab in advanced cancers. Sequenced by immunoSEQ multiplex PCR; TCRdb stores in-frame clones only, minus some. The profile shows fewer than 70,000 clones, 91% of them singletons. The sample was CD4+ or CD8+ T cells sorted from blood, taken in a trial of the OX40 agonist ivuxolimab. Receptor source: an adult with an advanced solid tumor such as melanoma, head and neck, liver or kidney cancer.

V and J are TRBV11-2 and TRBJ1-1; no firm D call. The CDR3 is made up of 14 amino acids. The germline gives CDR1 SGHAT, CDR2 FQNNGV. Deletions cut 0 bases from V and 4 bases from J, with 9 bases between. CDR3 bases: TGTGCCAGCAGCTTAGAGCGGATGGGCACTGAAGCTTTCTTT. This codes for CASSLERMGTEAFF. The full variable domain, with the rest looked up from reference TRBV11-2 and TRBJ1-1, is EAGVAQSPRYKIIEKRQSVAFWCNPISGHATLYWYQQILGQGPKLLIQFQNNGVVDDSQLPKDRFSAERLKGVDSTLKIQPAKLEDSAVYLCASSLERMGTEAFFGQGTRLTVV.

The chain employs TRBV9 and TRBJ1-1; D gene uncertain. Trimming removed 6 bases from V and 1 base from J, with 10 bases in between. This CDR3 spans 13 amino acids. CDR1 and CDR2 (germline): SGDLS, YYNGEE. The CDR3, as DNA: TGTGCCAGCAATTTCGAGGGGAACACTGAAGCTTTCTTT. Its protein product is CASNFEGNTEAFF.

The chain recombines TRBV14 with TRBJ2-1, with 10 bases lining up with TRBD2. The junction had 6 bases not matched to a gene; V was cut back by 0 bases and J by 7 bases. Per the germline V gene, CDR1 is SGHDN and CDR2 is FVKESK. The CDR3 is 16 amino acids. The CDR3: CASSQDWASGGNEQFF. CDR3 in DNA: TGTGCCAGCAGCCAAGATTGGGCTAGCGGGGGTAATGAGCAGTTCTTC.

This clone was detected a few times. In the same sample, other DNA sequences code for this CDR3. V is TRBV19 and J is TRBJ2-2; D not certain. CDR1 is LNHDA and CDR2 is SQIVND in the germline V gene (reference sequence). The CDR3 has 11 amino acids. V was shortened by 7 bases and J by 6 bases, with 6 bases between the two germline ends. CDR3 nucleotides: TGTGCCAGTACCAGCGCCGGGGAGCTGTTTTTT. It specifies CASTSAGELFF.

The CDR3 sequence is CASSMSPYTGELFF. The DNA of the CDR3 is TGTGCCAGTAGTATGAGCCCATACACCGGGGAGCTGTTTTTT. The chain carries TRBV19 and TRBJ2-2, with D unresolved. The CDR3 runs 14 residues. The germline V gene encodes CDR1 LNHDA and CDR2 SQIVND (reference sequence). The germline V and J ends were trimmed by 3 bases and 3 bases, with 8 bases remaining between them.

The CDR3 coding sequence is TGTGCCAGCAGTGCGATCAGCGGGGGGGCCCGAGAGACCCAGTACTTC. This codes for CASSAISGGARETQYF. This sequence joins TRBV6-4 and TRBJ2-5; TRBD2 agrees at 10 bases. The CDR3 is made up of 16 amino acids. Germline V gene lookup returns CDR1 MRHNA and CDR2 SNTAGT. V dropped 4 bases and J dropped 4; count of bases not matched to a gene: 9.

The rearrangement joins TRBV7-9 to TRBJ2-5; unclear D gene. Germline V gene data show CDR1 as SEHNR and CDR2 as FQNEAQ (reference sequence). The length of the CDR3 is 14 residues. V dropped 4 bases and J dropped 4 bases, with 13 bases sitting between them. CDR3 in DNA: TGTGCCAGCAGCTCCCCTCAAAAGGGAGAGACCCAGTACTTC. Translating gives CASSSPQKGETQYF.

This chain joins TRBV7-2 and TRBJ2-7, with D unclear. With 2 bases removed from V and 5 bases from J, the gap between germline ends came to 10 bases. This CDR3 has 13 residues. The germline V gene has CDR1 SGHTA and CDR2 FQGNSA. The CDR3 sequence: CASSLTPAHEQYF. The CDR3 DNA sequence: TGTGCCAGCAGCTTAACGCCCGCCCACGAGCAGTACTTC.

The chain carries TRBV6-1 and TRBJ2-7; no clear D gene. This CDR3 spans 15 amino acids. Germline assignment: CDR1 MNHNS and CDR2 SASEGT. The V and J ends lost 3 bases and 7 bases respectively, with 19 bases between them. The CDR3 region is CASSEPTTTGFEQYV. The CDR3 coding sequence is TGTGCCAGCAGTGAGCCCACAACTACTGGATTTGAGCAGTACGTC.

The CDR3 DNA is TGTGCCAGCAGCTTTGGACTCCCCGGGGGGGGCAAAAACATTCAGTACTTC. Amino acids: CASSFGLPGGGKNIQYF. This chain connects TRBV7-8 to TRBJ2-4; 8 positions match TRBD2. J gave up 3 bases and V 3 bases, and 10 bases lay outside the gene matches. The germline gives CDR1 SGHVS, CDR2 FQNEAQ. The CDR3 covers 17 residues.

The gene calls are TRBV12-5 and TRBJ2-1, with D possibly matching TRBD2 (5 bases). This CDR3 spans 16 amino acids. Germline CDR1 is LGHNT and CDR2 is FRNRAP. The V end was cut by 4 bases, the J end by 10 bases, with 23 bases between. The DNA for the CDR3 is TGTGCTAGTGGTTCCTCCCGAGGGTTGGGTCTCGAAGAGCAGTTCTTC. Amino acids: CASGSSRGLGLEEQFF.

The chain carries TRBV5-1 and TRBJ2-7, with 11 nucleotides matching TRBD2. V lost 1 base and J lost 4; bases outside the gene matches: 13. The CDR3 consists of 18 residues. Germline V lookup: CDR1 SGHRS, CDR2 YFSETQ. Here the CDR3 DNA reads TGCGCCAGCAGCTTGTTTGGGTTACAGACTAGCGGGAATTACGAGCAGTACTTC. This gives the protein CASSLFGLQTSGNYEQYF.

The V and J genes are TRBV27 and TRBJ2-1, with 8 bases that match TRBD2. CDR1 is MNHEY and CDR2 is SMNVEV in the germline V gene (reference sequence). Trimming took 2 bases from V and 10 from J; bases not matched to a gene: 16. This CDR3 comprises 17 residues. CDR3 nucleotides: TGTGCCAGCAGTTTACCACGGGCGGGCGGGGGGCCCCAGGAGCAGTTCTTC. Translated, it gives CASSLPRAGGGPQEQFF.

The CDR3 coding sequence is TGTGCCAGCAGTGCGGAGGGAGGTTACTATGGCTACACCTTC. This codes for CASSAEGGYYGYTF. This chain uses TRBV6-1 with TRBJ1-2; D remains ambiguous. V lost 4 bases and J 3 bases, leaving 12 bases between the germline ends. Germline CDR1 and CDR2: MNHNS and SASEGT. The length of the CDR3 is 14 residues.

V usage is TRBV7-9 and J usage is TRBJ1-2; D uncertain. Germline CDR1 reads SEHNR; CDR2 reads FQNEAQ (reference sequence). Trimming pared 5 bases from V and 8 bases from J, leaving 15 bases between. The CDR3 totals 13 residues. Written as DNA, the CDR3 is TGTGCCAGCAGCCGCGGCATAGACCGGGGCTACACCTTC. Amino acid sequence: CASSRGIDRGYTF. The whole variable domain, remainder taken from reference TRBV7-9 and TRBJ1-2, is DTGVSQNPRHKITKRGQNVTFRCDPISEHNRLYWYRQTLGQGPEFLTYFQNEAQLEKSRLLSDRFSAERPKGSFSTLEIQRTEQGDSAMYLCASSRGIDRGYTFGSGTRLTVV.

In DNA form, the CDR3 reads TGTGCCAGCAGCTTGTCCCCGAACAATGAAAAACTGTTTTTT. Amino acids: CASSLSPNNEKLFF. The rearrangement uses TRBV5-4 and TRBJ1-4; D gene unclear. Deletions cut 1 base from V and 5 bases from J, with 9 bases between. From germline, CDR1 is SGHNT and CDR2 YYREEE (reference sequence). The CDR3 is 14 residues long.

With regard to this clone: The junction differs from germline at one of its ends, possibly a read error. V usage is TRBV4-1 and J usage is TRBJ2-5; unclear D gene. This CDR3 has 15 residues. Germline values: CDR1 MGHRA, CDR2 YSYEKL. The DNA of the CDR3 is TGCGCCAGCAGCCAACAACCCCCAGGTCAAGAGGCCCAGTACTTC. The encoded protein is CASSQQPPGQEAQYF.

The chain employs TRBV6-5 and TRBJ2-7; no definite D call. CDR3 length: 12 amino acids. Germline assignment: CDR1 MNHEY and CDR2 SVGAGI. Trimming stripped 4 bases from V and 2 bases from J, with 6 bases between. The CDR3 here is CASSSSPYEQYF. The CDR3 nucleotides are TGTGCCAGCAGTTCCTCCCCCTACGAGCAGTACTTC.

This chain connects TRBV9 to TRBJ1-1; D gene uncertain. The CDR3 sequence is 14 residues long. V lost 7 bases, J lost 5 bases, and 18 bases lay in between. Germline-derived CDR1 and CDR2 are SGDLS and YYNGEE. The CDR3 loop reads CASRMIGSGTEAFF. As DNA, the CDR3 is TGTGCCAGCCGGATGATAGGGTCGGGGACTGAAGCTTTCTTT.

The rearrangement uses TRBV9 and TRBJ1-1; D is ambiguous. With 4 bases removed from V and 1 base from J, the gap between germline ends came to 14 bases. Germline CDR1 and CDR2: SGDLS and YYNGEE. This CDR3 comprises 15 residues. CDR3 in DNA: TGTGCCAGCAGCTCAGATGGGATACCGAACACTGAAGCTTTCTTT. Amino acid sequence: CASSSDGIPNTEAFF.

The chain uses TRBV27 and TRBJ2-7; TRBD2 matches at 10 bases. Per the germline V gene, CDR1 is MNHEY and CDR2 is SMNVEV (reference sequence). Trimming cost V 8 bases and J 4 bases; bases outside gene matches: 14. The CDR3 consists of 16 residues. The CDR3: CASSPSGRSSEYEQYF. CDR3 DNA sequence: TGTGCCAGCTCGCCTAGCGGGAGATCCAGCGAGTACGAGCAGTACTTC.

The chain recombines TRBV27 with TRBJ2-7, with 8 bases matching TRBD1. Germline V gene data show CDR1 as MNHEY and CDR2 as SMNVEV (reference sequence). The trim removed 7 bases at V and 3 bases at J, leaving 17 bases unmatched. The CDR3 is made up of 17 amino acids. DNA of the CDR3: TGTGCCAGCACCTCTCACAGGGGGGCCCAATGGGGCTACGAGCAGTACTTC. Its protein product is CASTSHRGAQWGYEQYF.

By share, this clone counts as medium-sized. Distinct nucleotide sequences in the sample also encode this CDR3. This sequence joins TRBV7-6 and TRBJ2-7; D gene ambiguous. V was shortened by 5 bases and J by 3 bases, with 11 bases between the two germline ends. The germline CDR1 and CDR2 sequences are SGHVS and FNYEAQ. The CDR3 consists of 13 residues. CDR3 region: CASSPGPNYEQYV. DNA of the CDR3: TGTGCCAGCAGCCCCGGACCCAACTACGAGCAGTACGTC.

Only one count was recorded for this clone. The rearrangement links TRBV11-2 to TRBJ2-7; 10 nucleotides agree with TRBD1. The CDR3 has 16 amino acids. Germline trimming cut 5 bases from V and 1 base from J; bases unmatched to any gene: 8. Germline V gene lookup returns CDR1 SGHAT and CDR2 FQNNGV. CDR3: CASSLLTGGESYEQYV. Written as DNA, the CDR3 is TGTGCCAGCAGCCTACTGACAGGGGGCGAATCCTACGAGCAGTACGTC.